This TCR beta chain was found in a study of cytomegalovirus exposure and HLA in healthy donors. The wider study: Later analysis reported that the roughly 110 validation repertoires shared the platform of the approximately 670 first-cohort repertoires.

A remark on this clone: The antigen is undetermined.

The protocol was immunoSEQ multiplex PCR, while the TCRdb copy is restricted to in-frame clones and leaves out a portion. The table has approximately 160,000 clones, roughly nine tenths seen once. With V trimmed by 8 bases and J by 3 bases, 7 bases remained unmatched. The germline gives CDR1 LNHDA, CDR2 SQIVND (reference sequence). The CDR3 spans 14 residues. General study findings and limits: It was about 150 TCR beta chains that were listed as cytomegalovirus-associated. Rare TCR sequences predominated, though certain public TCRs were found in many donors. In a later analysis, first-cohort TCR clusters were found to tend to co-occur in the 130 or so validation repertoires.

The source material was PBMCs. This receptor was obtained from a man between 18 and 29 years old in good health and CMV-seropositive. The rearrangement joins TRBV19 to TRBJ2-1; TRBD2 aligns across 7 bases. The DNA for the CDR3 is TGTGCCAGTTCCGCTAGCGGCTACTACAATGAGCAGTTCTTC. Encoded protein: CASSASGYYNEQFF.